These 22 T cell receptor beta chains originate from one sample sequenced in a study of cytomegalovirus exposure and HLA in healthy donors. The PCR contained 60 Vbeta and 13 Jbeta primers. This table comes from immunoSEQ multiplex PCR, and its TCRdb copy is limited to in-frame clones, with some not included. The sample contains 40,000 to 45,000 clones, approximately 90% of which appear only once. The sequencing sample was made of PBMCs. The receptors stem from a woman between 40 and 55 years old in good health and CMV-seropositive.

The chain is built from TRBV13 and TRBJ2-7; D uncertain. The V end lost 5 bases, the J end lost 0 bases, and 5 bases lay between the germline ends. CDR1 is PRHDT and CDR2 is FYEKMQ in the germline V gene (reference sequence). The CDR3 is 12 amino acids. CDR3 protein: CASSLSSYEQYF. The CDR3, as DNA: TGTGCCAGCAGCCTAAGCTCCTACGAGCAGTACTTC. Full variable domain (remainder filled in from reference TRBV13 and TRBJ2-7): AAGVIQSPRHLIKEKRETATLKCYPIPRHDTVYWYQQGPGQDPQFLISFYEKMQSDKGSIPDRFSAQQFSDYHSELNMSSLELGDSALYFCASSLSSYEQYFGPGTRLTVT.

The V gene is TRBV7-6, the J gene TRBJ2-1; 7 bases are a match to TRBD2. The CDR3 extends over 13 amino acids. Germline V gene lookup returns CDR1 SGHVS and CDR2 FNYEAQ. After removal of 8 bases from V and 3 bases from J, the junction contained 4 bases not matched to a gene. The CDR3 sequence is CASSLADYNEQFF. CDR3 nucleotides: TGTGCCAGCTCCCTAGCGGACTACAATGAGCAGTTCTTC. The whole variable domain, filled in from reference TRBV7-6 and TRBJ2-1, reads GAGVSQSPRYKVTKRGQDVALRCDPISGHVSLYWYRQALGQGPEFLTYFNYEAQQDKSGLPNDRFSAERPEGSISTLTIQRTEQRDSAMYRCASSLADYNEQFFGPGTRLTVL.

This rearrangement joins TRBV30 to TRBJ1-5; TRBD1 matches at 7 bases. From germline, CDR1 is GTSNPN and CDR2 SVGIG (reference sequence). The V segment lost 5 bases and the J segment 0 bases; nucleotides outside the gene matches: 19. The length of the CDR3 is 19 residues. The CDR3 nucleotides read TGTGCCTGGGAGAGTTCTGGTGCCAGGGGGACCTCTAGCAATCAGCCCCAGCATTTT. Amino acid sequence: CAWESSGARGTSSNQPQHF.

The rearrangement joins TRBV5-1 to TRBJ2-1; the D gene is possibly TRBD2 (5 bases). Germline-derived CDR1 and CDR2 are SGHRS and YFSETQ. Trimming pared 1 base from V and 5 bases from J, leaving 10 bases between. The CDR3 loop spans 14 amino acids. Here the CDR3 reads CASSLQLGNNEQFF. The CDR3 coding sequence is TGCGCCAGCAGCTTGCAACTAGGGAACAATGAGCAGTTCTTC. The whole variable domain, filled in from reference TRBV5-1 and TRBJ2-1, reads KAGVTQTPRYLIKTRGQQVTLSCSPISGHRSVSWYQQTPGQGLQFLFEYFSETQRNKGNFPGRFSGRQFSNSRSEMNVSTLELGDSALYLCASSLQLGNNEQFFGPGTRLTVL.

The chain is built from TRBV6-5 and TRBJ2-7; TRBD2 matches at 7 bases. Germline assignment: CDR1 MNHEY and CDR2 SVGAGI. The junction had 4 bases not matched to a gene; V was cut back by 0 bases and J by 2 bases. The CDR3 totals 15 residues. CDR3 sequence (DNA): TGTGCCAGCAGTTACTCGTTAGCGGGTACCTACGAGCAGTACTTC. Residues: CASSYSLAGTYEQYF.

The rearrangement joins TRBV30 to TRBJ1-1, with D uncertain. V gave up 2 bases and J gave up 2 bases, with 6 bases separating them. Germline V gene sequence: CDR1 GTSNPN, CDR2 SVGIG (reference sequence). The CDR3 is 12 amino acids. CDR3: CAWSRSNTEAFF. DNA of the CDR3: TGTGCCTGGAGTAGGAGTAACACTGAAGCTTTCTTT.

The chain combines TRBV6-1 with TRBJ2-1; D not resolved. The germline V gene encodes CDR1 MNHNS and CDR2 SASEGT. The CDR3 is made up of 12 amino acids. The V and J ends lost 2 bases and 3 bases respectively, with 2 bases between them. CDR3 protein: CASSERYNEQFF. CDR3 bases: TGTGCCAGCAGTGAACGCTACAATGAGCAGTTCTTC.

The chain has TRBV7-2 and TRBJ2-2; 10 bases fit TRBD1. The CDR3 totals 15 residues. The germline V gene encodes CDR1 SGHTA and CDR2 FQGNSA. The V and J ends lost 5 bases and 4 bases, in that order; junction bases with no gene match: 4. The CDR3 DNA sequence: TGTGCCAGCAGCAAGAGGGACAGGGGCACCGGGGAGCTGTTTTTT. This translates into CASSKRDRGTGELFF.

This clone showed up just once. V is TRBV28 and J is TRBJ2-3, with D maybe TRBD2 (5 bases). The CDR3 is 11 residues long. Germline loops: CDR1 MDHEN, CDR2 SYDVKM. With 2 bases removed from V and 10 bases from J, the gap between germline ends came to 7 bases. The CDR3 here is CASSLAGAQYF. For the CDR3, the DNA is TGTGCCAGCAGTTTAGCGGGCGCGCAGTATTTT.

This CDR3 reads CASRRAAGPYEQYF. DNA for the CDR3: TGTGCCAGCAGGAGGGCAGCGGGGCCCTACGAGCAGTACTTC. The chain combines TRBV6-5 with TRBJ2-7; 7 nucleotides agree with TRBD2. CDR1 MNHEY and CDR2 SVGAGI come from the germline V gene. This CDR3 is 14 amino acids long. The junction had 7 bases not matched to a gene; V was cut back by 6 bases and J by 2 bases.

The rearrangement joins TRBV9 to TRBJ1-6; D gene uncertain. CDR3 length: 13 residues. V was shortened by 4 bases and J by 8 bases, with 10 bases between the two germline ends. Germline V lookup: CDR1 SGDLS, CDR2 YYNGEE. The CDR3 reads CASSSQMDSPLHF. The CDR3 nucleotides are TGTGCCAGCAGCTCCCAGATGGATTCACCCCTCCACTTT.

The genes are TRBV27 and TRBJ1-6, with D perhaps matching TRBD1 (5 bases). The CDR3 has 17 amino acids. From germline, CDR1 is MNHEY and CDR2 SMNVEV (reference sequence). Trimming cost V 6 bases and J 7 bases, with 22 bases left between them. CDR3 bases: TGTGCCAGCAGCCCCCCCGGGACCATCAGCGGGAATTCACCCCTCCACTTT. It codes for CASSPPGTISGNSPLHF.

The rearrangement joins TRBV19 to TRBJ2-7; perhaps TRBD2 as D (6 bases). Trimming removed 9 bases at V and 3 bases at J, with 15 bases between. Per germline, CDR1 LNHDA and CDR2 SQIVND (reference sequence). The CDR3 consists of 13 residues. The CDR3 is CASPSLASYEQYF. In DNA, the CDR3 is TGTGCCAGCCCCTCGCTAGCGAGCTACGAGCAGTACTTC.

The rearrangement uses TRBV19 and TRBJ1-4; D is perhaps TRBD1 (6 bases). The length of the CDR3 is 13 residues. Germline V gives CDR1 LNHDA, CDR2 SQIVND (reference sequence). V lost 10 bases and J 8 bases, leaving 17 bases between the germline ends. The CDR3 DNA reads TGTGCCACCCTCCCCCAGCAGGGGGAAAAACTGTTTTTT. It yields the protein CATLPQQGEKLFF.

The rearrangement uses TRBV28 and TRBJ1-4; no definite D call. This CDR3 is 15 amino acids long. Trimming took off 3 bases at V and 0 bases at J, with 8 bases between the two ends. Germline CDR1 MDHEN, CDR2 SYDVKM. The CDR3 loop reads CASSLRAATNEKLFF. As DNA, the CDR3 is TGTGCCAGCAGTTTGAGAGCGGCAACTAATGAAAAACTGTTTTTT.

The V and J genes are TRBV10-2 and TRBJ2-1; weak D call: TRBD2 (7 bases). The V end lost 3 bases, the J end lost 10 bases, and 22 bases lay between the germline ends. The germline gives CDR1 WSHSY, CDR2 SAAADI. CDR3 length: 16 residues. The CDR3, as DNA: TGCGCCAGCAGTGATCCTTTTCAGTCGGGGGGCAGAGAGCAGTTCTTC. Its translation: CASSDPFQSGGREQFF.

The CDR3 sequence is CASSVQAISYEQYF. In DNA, the CDR3 is TGTGCCAGCAGCGTACAAGCCATCTCCTACGAGCAGTACTTC. The chain employs TRBV9 and TRBJ2-7; no firm D call. The germline gives CDR1 SGDLS, CDR2 YYNGEE. The CDR3 is 14 residues long. The V end lost 1 base, the J end lost 0 bases, and 8 bases lay between the germline ends.

The V and J genes are TRBV27 and TRBJ1-1, with D unresolved. Germline V gives CDR1 MNHEY, CDR2 SMNVEV (reference sequence). The CDR3 sequence is 16 residues long. V lost 6 bases to trimming and J lost 4 bases, with 21 bases between them. The CDR3 DNA reads as TGTGCCAGCAGACCTCTCTTCTCGGTTGCGGGCACTGAAGCTTTCTTT. Translating it yields CASRPLFSVAGTEAFF.

V and J are TRBV19 and TRBJ2-3, with D tentatively TRBD2 (6 bases). CDR3 length equals 14 residues. CDR1 and CDR2 (germline): LNHDA, SQIVND (reference sequence). The ends were cut back, 4 bases at V and 1 base at J, with 9 bases in the middle. CDR3 sequence: CASSRGGGTDTQYF. The CDR3 nucleotides are TGTGCCAGTAGTAGGGGAGGTGGCACAGATACGCAGTATTTT.

This chain connects TRBV30 to TRBJ2-4, with 9 positions matching TRBD1. In germline, CDR1 is GTSNPN, CDR2 SVGIG (reference sequence). The J segment lost 4 bases and the V segment lost 5 bases, leaving 6 bases of the junction unmatched. This CDR3 has 14 residues. CDR3 coding DNA: TGTGCCTGGGGCCTGGGGACAGGGAAAAACATTCAGTACTTC. Protein sequence: CAWGLGTGKNIQYF.

The rearrangement joins TRBV9 to TRBJ2-5, with D possibly matching TRBD2 (5 bases). Near its end, the DNA agrees better with TRBJ2-7, so the J call may be wrong. Germline CDR1 and CDR2: SGDLS and YYNGEE. This CDR3 has 15 amino acids. CDR3 protein: CASSVGRGLSYEQYF. The CDR3 DNA follows: TGTGCCAGCAGCGTAGGCCGCGGACTCTCCTACGAGCAGTACTTC.

The chain employs TRBV2 and TRBJ1-4, with 8 bases matching TRBD1. Germline V CDR1 and CDR2: SNHLY, FYNNEI. CDR3 length: 14 amino acids. Unmatched junction bases numbered 8, after V lost 6 bases and J lost 8 bases. CDR3 protein: CASRGGTGGEKLFF. The CDR3 nucleotides read TGTGCCAGCAGAGGCGGGACAGGCGGGGAAAAACTGTTTTTT. The variable domain in full, completed from reference TRBV2 and TRBJ1-4, reads EPEVTQTPSHQVTQMGQEVILRCVPISNHLYFYWYRQILGQKVEFLVSFYNNEISEKSEIFDDQFSVERPDGSNFTLKIRSTKLEDSAMYFCASRGGTGGEKLFFGSGTQLSVL.